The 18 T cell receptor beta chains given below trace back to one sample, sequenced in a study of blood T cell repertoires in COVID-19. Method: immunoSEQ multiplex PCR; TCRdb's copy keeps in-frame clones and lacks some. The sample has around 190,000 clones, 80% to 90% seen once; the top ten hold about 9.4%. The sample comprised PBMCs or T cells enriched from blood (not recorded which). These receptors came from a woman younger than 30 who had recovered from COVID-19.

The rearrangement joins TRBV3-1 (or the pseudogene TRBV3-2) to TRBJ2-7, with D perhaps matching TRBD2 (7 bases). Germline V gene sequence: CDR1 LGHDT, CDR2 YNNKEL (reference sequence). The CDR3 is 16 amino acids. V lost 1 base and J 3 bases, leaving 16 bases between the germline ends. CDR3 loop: CASSQVRGANGYEQYF. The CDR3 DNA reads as TGTGCCAGCAGCCAAGTCCGGGGGGCCAACGGCTACGAGCAGTACTTC.

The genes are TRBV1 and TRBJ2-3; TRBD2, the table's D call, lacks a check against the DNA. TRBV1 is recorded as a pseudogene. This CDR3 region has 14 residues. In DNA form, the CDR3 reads TGCACCCTGGAGACCCCCACCACGACGGATACGCAGTATTTT. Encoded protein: CTLETPTTTDTQYF.

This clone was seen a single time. CDR3 bases: TGTGCCAGCAGTCGGCCCCAAGACAGAAACTACGAGCAGTACTTC. Amino acids: CASSRPQDRNYEQYF. The rearrangement joins TRBV28 to TRBJ2-7; tentative D call: TRBD1 (5 bases). This CDR3 is built from 15 residues. Germline V gene lookup returns CDR1 MDHEN and CDR2 SYDVKM. The germline V and J ends were trimmed by 5 bases and 3 bases, with 17 bases remaining between them.

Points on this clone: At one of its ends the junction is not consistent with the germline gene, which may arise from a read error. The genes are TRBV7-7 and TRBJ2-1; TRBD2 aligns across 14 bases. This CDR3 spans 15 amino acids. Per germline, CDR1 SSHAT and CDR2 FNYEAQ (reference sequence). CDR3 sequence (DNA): TGTGCTAGCAGCCCAGGGACTAGCGGGAGTAATGAGCAGTTCTTC. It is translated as CASSPGTSGSNEQFF. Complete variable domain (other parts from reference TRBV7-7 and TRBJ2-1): GAGVSQSPRYKVTKRGQDVTLRCDPISSHATLYWYQQALGQGPEFLTYFNYEAQPDKSGLPSDRFSAERPEGSISTLTIQRTEQRDSAMYRCASSPGTSGSNEQFFGPGTRLTVL.

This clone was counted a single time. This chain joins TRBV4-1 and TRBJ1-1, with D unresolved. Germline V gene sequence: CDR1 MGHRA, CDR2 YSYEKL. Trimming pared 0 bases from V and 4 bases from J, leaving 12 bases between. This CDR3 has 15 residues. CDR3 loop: CASSQDYRGITEAFF. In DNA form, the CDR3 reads TGCGCCAGCAGCCAAGATTATCGAGGGATCACTGAAGCTTTCTTT.

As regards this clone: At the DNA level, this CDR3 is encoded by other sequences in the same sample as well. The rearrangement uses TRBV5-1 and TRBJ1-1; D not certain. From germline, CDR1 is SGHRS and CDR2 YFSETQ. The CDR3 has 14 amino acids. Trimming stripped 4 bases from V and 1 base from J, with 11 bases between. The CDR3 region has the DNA TGCGCCAGCAGCCTGGAGGGAGAGAACACTGAAGCTTTCTTT. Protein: CASSLEGENTEAFF.

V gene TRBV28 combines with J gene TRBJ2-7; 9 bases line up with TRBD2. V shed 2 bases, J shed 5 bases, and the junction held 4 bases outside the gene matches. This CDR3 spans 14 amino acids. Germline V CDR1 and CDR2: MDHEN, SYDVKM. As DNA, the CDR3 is TGTGCCAGCAGTTTACTTAGCGGGAGCGACGAGCAGTACTTC. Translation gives CASSLLSGSDEQYF.

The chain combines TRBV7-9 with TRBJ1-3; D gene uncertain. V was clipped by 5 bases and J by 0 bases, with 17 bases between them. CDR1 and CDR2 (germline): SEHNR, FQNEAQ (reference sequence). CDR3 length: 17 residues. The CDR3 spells CASSEWPSADSGNTIYF. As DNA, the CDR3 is TGTGCCAGCAGCGAGTGGCCCTCAGCGGACTCTGGAAACACCATATATTTT.

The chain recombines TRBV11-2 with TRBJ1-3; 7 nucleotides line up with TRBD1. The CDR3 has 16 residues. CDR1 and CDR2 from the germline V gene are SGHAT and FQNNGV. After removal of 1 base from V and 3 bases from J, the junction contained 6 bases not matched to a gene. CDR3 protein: CASSLVRGRYGNTIYF. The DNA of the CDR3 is TGTGCCAGCAGCTTAGTAAGGGGGCGTTATGGAAACACCATATATTTT.

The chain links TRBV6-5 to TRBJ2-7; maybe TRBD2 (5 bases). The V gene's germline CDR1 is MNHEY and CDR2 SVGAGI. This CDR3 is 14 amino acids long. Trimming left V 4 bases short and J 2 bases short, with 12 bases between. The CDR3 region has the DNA TGTGCCAGCAGTTCCGGGAATTTTCCCTACGAGCAGTACTTC. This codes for CASSSGNFPYEQYF.

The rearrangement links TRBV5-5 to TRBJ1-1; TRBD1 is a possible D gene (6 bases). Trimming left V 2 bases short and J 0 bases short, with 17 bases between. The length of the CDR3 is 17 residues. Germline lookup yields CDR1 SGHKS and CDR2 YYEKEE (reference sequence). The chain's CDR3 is CASSFRTGNRMNTEAFF. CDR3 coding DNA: TGTGCCAGCAGCTTCCGTACAGGGAATCGAATGAACACTGAAGCTTTCTTT.

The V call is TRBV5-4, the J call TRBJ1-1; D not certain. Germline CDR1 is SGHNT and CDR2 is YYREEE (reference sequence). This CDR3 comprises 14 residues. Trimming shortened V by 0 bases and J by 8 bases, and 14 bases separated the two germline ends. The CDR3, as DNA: TGTGCCAGCAGCTTGGTCGGTAAACCTCCAGAAGCTTTCTTT. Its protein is CASSLVGKPPEAFF.

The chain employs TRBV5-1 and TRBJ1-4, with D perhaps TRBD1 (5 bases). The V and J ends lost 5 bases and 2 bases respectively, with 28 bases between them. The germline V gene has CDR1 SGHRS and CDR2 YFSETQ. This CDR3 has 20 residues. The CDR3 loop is CASRQDLGTGTSPTNEKLFF. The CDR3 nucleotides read TGCGCCAGCAGACAGGATTTGGGAACAGGTACTAGCCCGACTAATGAAAAACTGTTTTTT.

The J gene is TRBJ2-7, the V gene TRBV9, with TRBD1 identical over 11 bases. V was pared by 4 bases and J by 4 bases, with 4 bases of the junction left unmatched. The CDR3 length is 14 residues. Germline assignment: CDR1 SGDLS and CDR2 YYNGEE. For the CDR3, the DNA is TGTGCCAGCAGCCGCGGACAGGGGGCATACGAGCAGTACTTC. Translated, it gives CASSRGQGAYEQYF.

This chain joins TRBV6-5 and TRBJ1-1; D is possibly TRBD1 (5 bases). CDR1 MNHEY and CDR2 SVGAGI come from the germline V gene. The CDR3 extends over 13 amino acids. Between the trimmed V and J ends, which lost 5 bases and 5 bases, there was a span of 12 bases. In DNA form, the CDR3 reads TGTGCCAGCAGTAATCGGGGGGATACTGAAGCTTTCTTT. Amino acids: CASSNRGDTEAFF.

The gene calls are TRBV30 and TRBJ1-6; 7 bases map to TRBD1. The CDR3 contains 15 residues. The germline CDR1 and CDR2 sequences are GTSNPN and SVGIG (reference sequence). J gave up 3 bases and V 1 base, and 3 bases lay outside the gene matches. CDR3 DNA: TGTGCCTGGAGTGACAGGGGATTCTATAATTCACCCCTCCACTTT. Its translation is CAWSDRGFYNSPLHF.

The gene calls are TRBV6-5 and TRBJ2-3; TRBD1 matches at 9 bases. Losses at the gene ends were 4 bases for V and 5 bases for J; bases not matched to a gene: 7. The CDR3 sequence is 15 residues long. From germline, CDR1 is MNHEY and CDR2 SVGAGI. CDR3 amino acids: CASSWDRVDLDTQYF. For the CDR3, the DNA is TGTGCCAGCAGTTGGGACAGGGTAGATTTAGATACGCAGTATTTT.

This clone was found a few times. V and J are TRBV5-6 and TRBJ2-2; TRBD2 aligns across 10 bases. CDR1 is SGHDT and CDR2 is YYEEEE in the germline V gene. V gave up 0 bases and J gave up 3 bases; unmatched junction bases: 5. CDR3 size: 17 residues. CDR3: CASSLASGGIYTGELFF. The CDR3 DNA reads TGTGCCAGCAGCTTGGCTAGCGGGGGAATTTACACCGGGGAGCTGTTTTTT.